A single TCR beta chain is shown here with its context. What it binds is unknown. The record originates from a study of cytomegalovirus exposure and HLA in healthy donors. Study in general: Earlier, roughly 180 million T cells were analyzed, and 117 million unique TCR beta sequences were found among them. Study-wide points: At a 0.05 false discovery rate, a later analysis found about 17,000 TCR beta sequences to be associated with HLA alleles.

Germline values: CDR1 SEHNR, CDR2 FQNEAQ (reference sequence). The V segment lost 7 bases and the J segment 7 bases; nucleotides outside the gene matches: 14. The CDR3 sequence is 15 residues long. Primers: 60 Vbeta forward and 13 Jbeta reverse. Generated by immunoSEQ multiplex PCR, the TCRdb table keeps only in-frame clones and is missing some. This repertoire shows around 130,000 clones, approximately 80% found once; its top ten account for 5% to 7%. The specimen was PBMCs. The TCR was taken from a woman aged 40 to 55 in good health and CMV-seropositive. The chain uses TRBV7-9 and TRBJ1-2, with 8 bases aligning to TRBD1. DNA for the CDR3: TGTGCCAGCACTATACTCGGGCAGGGGGCATCTGGCTACACCTTC. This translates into CASTILGQGASGYTF.